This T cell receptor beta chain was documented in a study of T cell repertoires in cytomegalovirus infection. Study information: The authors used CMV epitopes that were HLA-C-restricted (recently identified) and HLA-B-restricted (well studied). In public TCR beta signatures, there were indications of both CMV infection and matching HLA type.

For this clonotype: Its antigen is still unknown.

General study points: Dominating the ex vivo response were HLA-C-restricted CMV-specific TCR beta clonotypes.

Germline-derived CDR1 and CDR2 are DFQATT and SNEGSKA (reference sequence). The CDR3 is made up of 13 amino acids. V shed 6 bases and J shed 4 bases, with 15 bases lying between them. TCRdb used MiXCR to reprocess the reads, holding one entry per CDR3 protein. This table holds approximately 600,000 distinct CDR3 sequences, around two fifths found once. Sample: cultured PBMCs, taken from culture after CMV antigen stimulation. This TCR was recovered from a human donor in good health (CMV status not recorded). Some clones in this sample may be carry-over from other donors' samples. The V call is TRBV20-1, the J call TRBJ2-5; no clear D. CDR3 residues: CSASAPMLETQYF. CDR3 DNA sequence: TGCAGTGCGTCGGCACCGATGCTAGAGACCCAGTACTTC.